This entry describes one T cell receptor (beta chain). The repertoire was sequenced with immunoSEQ multiplex PCR; TCRdb's copy has only in-frame clones and lacks some. The sample consists of tens of thousands of clones, more than 60% of them appearing once. Deletions cut 2 bases from V and 1 base from J, with 8 bases between. Per germline, CDR1 MNHNS and CDR2 SASEGT. This CDR3 region has 14 residues. These data come from a study of blood T cell repertoires in COVID-19. In the study overall: Both acute and convalescent COVID-19 samples were obtained from the United States, Italy and Spain. From T cells, B-cell-depleted T cells, or PBMCs came the material, which was cDNA or gDNA.

This sequence originates from a woman of 80 years or more with active or convalescent COVID-19. Sequenced: peripheral blood. This rearrangement joins TRBV6-1 to TRBJ1-1; unclear D gene. The CDR3 loop reads CASSEWSGNTEAFF. The CDR3 nucleotides read TGTGCCAGCAGTGAATGGTCCGGGAACACTGAAGCTTTCTTT.